The clone carrying this T cell receptor (beta chain) has just one count. The sample is drawn from a study of control samples from healthy donors and cancer patients. Trimming shortened V by 6 bases and J by 6 bases, and 11 bases separated the two germline ends. CDR3 length: 12 amino acids. From germline, CDR1 is KGHSH and CDR2 LQKENI. The method was immunoSEQ multiplex PCR; TCRdb's version includes in-frame clones alone and lacks a portion of them. Of about 80,000 clones in the sample, roughly nine tenths are singletons; the top ten hold 5.5%. The sequencing input was blood. The J gene is TRBJ1-2, the V gene TRBV18; D remains ambiguous. The clonotype comes from a man between 45 and 60 years old in good health. CDR3 bases: TGTGCCAGCTCCCGAGATGTTGATGGCTACACCTTC. It translates to CASSRDVDGYTF.